This T cell receptor (beta chain) came from a study of cytomegalovirus exposure and HLA in healthy donors. The CDR3 contains 13 residues. Trimming left V 6 bases short and J 5 bases short, with 14 bases between. The germline V gene encodes CDR1 SSHAT and CDR2 FNYEAQ (reference sequence). On this clone: Its target is not known.

PCR amplification relied on 60 Vbeta primers (plus 13 Jbeta primers). Methods used by the authors: In a later analysis, approximately 73 million unique TCR beta chains included roughly 11 million shared by two or more donors. The assay was immunoSEQ multiplex PCR, and TCRdb's table has in-frame clones only and misses some. That table is the source of V, J and clone size, and D and trimming were worked out from the DNA. The sample carries around 150,000 clones, approximately 64% recorded once. Overall study results and limits: Donors belonging to an Asian-associated ancestry cluster reportedly showed fewer N-insertions in productive TCRs than the 666-donor mean, according to what a later analysis found. DRB1 had the most TCR associations and HLA-C the fewest, a later analysis found, with rates varying by HLA locus. It was reported that TCR beta sequences correctly inferred the HLA-A and HLA-B alleles for most subjects.

The rearrangement uses TRBV7-7 and TRBJ2-7; D remains unclear. Material: PBMCs. This TCR was sampled from a middle-aged woman in good health and CMV-seronegative. In DNA, the CDR3 is TGTGCCAGCAGTTTGTCCACTTCGGACGAGCAGTACTTC. This gives the protein CASSLSTSDEQYF.